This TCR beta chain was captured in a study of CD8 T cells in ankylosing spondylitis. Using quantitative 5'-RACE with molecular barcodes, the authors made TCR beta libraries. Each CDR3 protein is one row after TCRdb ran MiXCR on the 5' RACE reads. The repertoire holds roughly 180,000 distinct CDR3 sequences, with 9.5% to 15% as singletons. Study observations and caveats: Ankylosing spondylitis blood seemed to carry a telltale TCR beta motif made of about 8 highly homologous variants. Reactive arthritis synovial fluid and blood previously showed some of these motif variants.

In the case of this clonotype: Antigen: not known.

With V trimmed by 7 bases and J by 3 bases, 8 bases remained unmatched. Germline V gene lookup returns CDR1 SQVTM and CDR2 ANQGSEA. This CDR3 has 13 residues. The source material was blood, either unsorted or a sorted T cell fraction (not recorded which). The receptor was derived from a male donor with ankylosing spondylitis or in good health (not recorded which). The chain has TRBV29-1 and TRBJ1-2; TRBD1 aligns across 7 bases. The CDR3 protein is CSASTGSHYGYTF. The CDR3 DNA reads TGCAGCGCCTCGACAGGGTCTCACTATGGCTACACCTTC.